Sequencing of this T cell receptor (beta chain) was carried out in a study of PD-1 blockade in mismatch repair-deficient tumors. PCR or immunohistochemistry showed mismatch repair deficiency in every enrolled patient. The method was immunoSEQ multiplex PCR; TCRdb's version includes in-frame clones alone and lacks a portion of them. The sample consists of under 150,000 clones, 88% of them appearing once. This clone appeared a few times. The CDR3 spans 14 residues. Deletions cut 6 bases from V and 0 bases from J, with 12 bases between. CDR1 is LGHNA, CDR2 YSLEER, per germline. The genes are TRBV4-3 and TRBJ2-7; D may be TRBD2 (5 bases). The specimen was peripheral blood, collected just under 74 weeks after starting pembrolizumab. The source of this sequence is an adult with mismatch repair-deficient cancer. CDR3 nucleotide sequence: TGCGCCAGCAGATCTAGCACCTCCTCCTACGAGCAGTACTTC. It encodes CASRSSTSSYEQYF.